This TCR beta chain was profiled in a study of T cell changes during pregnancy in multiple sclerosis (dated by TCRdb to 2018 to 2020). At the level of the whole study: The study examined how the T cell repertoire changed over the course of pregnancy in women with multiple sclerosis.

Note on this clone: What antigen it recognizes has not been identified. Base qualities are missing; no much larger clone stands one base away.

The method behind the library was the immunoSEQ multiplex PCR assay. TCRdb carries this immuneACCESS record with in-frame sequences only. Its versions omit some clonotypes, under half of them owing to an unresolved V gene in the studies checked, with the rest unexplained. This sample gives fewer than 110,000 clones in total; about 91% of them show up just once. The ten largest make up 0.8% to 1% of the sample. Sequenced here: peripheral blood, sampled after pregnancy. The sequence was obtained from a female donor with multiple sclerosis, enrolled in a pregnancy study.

The DNA reads TGCGCCAGCAGCTTGGGGGCAGGGGAATTGGGCTACACCTTC. This codes for CASSLGAGELGYTF. Rearrangement joined TRBV5-1 to TRBJ1-2; D gene: possibly TRBD1, on 6 matching bases. The germline V gene gives CDR1 as SGHRS and CDR2 as YFSETQ. V is shortened by 0 bases, J by 8 bases, and the region joining them spans 14 bases. From its cysteine to its phenylalanine, the CDR3 spans 14 amino acids. The entry retains the CDR3 DNA only, 42 bases that are in frame from base 1.